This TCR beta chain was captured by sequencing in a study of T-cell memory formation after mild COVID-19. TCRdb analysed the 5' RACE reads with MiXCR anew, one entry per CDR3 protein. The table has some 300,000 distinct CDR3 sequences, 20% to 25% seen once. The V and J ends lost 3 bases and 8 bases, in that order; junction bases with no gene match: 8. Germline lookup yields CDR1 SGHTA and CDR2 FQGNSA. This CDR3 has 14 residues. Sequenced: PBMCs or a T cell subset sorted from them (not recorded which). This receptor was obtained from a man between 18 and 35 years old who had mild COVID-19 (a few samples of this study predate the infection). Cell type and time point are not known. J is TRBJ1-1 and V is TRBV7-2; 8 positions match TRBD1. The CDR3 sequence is CASSLLDREGEAFF. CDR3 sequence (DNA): TGTGCCAGCAGCTTGCTGGACAGGGAAGGCGAAGCTTTCTTT. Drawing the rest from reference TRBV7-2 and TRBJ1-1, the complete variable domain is GAGVSQSPSNKVTEKGKDVELRCDPISGHTALYWYRQSLGQGLEFLIYFQGNSAPDKSGLPSDRFSAERTGGSVSTLTIQRTQQEDSAVYLCASSLLDREGEAFFGQGTRLTVV.